This T cell receptor beta chain came from a study of response to subunit inactivated influenza vaccine. Study-level points and caveats: Every seasonal influenza vaccination brings in few new T cells, the authors suggested.

The CDR3 totals 13 residues. Germline trimming cut 8 bases from V and 9 bases from J; bases unmatched to any gene: 8. The germline V gene has CDR1 DFQATT and CDR2 SNEGSKA (reference sequence). This clonotype was observed many times. Its antigen remains unknown. TCRdb independently ran MiXCR on the RT-PCR reads; one entry per CDR3 protein. The sample contains 500,000 to 600,000 distinct CDR3 sequences, roughly 12% of which appear only once. This rearrangement joins TRBV20-1 to TRBJ2-1; 12 positions match TRBD2. This sequence originates from a man aged 50-60 years who received an inactivated influenza vaccine. The material was PBMCs from blood, obtained on the day of vaccination. The CDR3 loop reads CSPGLAGKFEQFF. The CDR3 nucleotides read TGCAGTCCCGGACTAGCGGGAAAGTTTGAGCAGTTCTTC.